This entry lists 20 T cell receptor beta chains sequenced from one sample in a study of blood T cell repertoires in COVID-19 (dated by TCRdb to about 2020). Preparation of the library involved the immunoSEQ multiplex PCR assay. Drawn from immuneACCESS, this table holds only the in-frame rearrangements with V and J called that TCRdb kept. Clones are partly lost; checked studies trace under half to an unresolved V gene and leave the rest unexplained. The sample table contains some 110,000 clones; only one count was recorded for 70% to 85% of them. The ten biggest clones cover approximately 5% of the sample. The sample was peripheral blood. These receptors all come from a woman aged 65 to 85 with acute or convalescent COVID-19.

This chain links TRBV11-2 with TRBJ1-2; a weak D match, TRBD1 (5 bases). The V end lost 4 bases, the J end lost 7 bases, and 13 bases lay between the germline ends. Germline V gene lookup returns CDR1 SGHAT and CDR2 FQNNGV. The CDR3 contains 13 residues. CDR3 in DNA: TGTGCCAGCAGCTCCCAGACAGCTACTGGCTACACCTTC. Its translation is CASSSQTATGYTF.

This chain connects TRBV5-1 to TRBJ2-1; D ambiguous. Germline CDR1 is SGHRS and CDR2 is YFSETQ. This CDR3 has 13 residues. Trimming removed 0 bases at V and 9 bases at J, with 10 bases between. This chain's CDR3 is CASSLAQVGEQFF. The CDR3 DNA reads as TGCGCCAGCAGCTTGGCCCAGGTAGGTGAGCAGTTCTTC. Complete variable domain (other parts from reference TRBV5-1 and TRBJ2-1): KAGVTQTPRYLIKTRGQQVTLSCSPISGHRSVSWYQQTPGQGLQFLFEYFSETQRNKGNFPGRFSGRQFSNSRSEMNVSTLELGDSALYLCASSLAQVGEQFFGPGTRLTVL.

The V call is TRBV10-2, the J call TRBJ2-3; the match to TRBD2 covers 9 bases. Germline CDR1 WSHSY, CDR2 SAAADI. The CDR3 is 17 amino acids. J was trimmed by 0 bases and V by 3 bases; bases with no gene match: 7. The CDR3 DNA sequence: TGCGCCAGCAGTGATGGCTGGCTAGCGGGGAGCACAGATACGCAGTATTTT. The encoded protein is CASSDGWLAGSTDTQYF.

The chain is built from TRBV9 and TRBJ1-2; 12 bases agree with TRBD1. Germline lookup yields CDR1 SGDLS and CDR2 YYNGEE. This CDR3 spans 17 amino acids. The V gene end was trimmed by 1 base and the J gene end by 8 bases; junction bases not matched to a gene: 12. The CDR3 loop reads CASSVTGTGGHRSGYTF. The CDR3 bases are TGTGCCAGCAGCGTAACCGGGACAGGGGGCCATAGAAGCGGCTACACCTTC.

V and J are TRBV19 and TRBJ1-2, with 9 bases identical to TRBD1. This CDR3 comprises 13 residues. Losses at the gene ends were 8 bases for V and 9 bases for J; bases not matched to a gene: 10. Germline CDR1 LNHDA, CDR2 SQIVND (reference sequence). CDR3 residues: CASLRGTGLSYTF. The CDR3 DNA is TGTGCCAGTCTCCGCGGGACAGGGCTAAGCTACACCTTC.

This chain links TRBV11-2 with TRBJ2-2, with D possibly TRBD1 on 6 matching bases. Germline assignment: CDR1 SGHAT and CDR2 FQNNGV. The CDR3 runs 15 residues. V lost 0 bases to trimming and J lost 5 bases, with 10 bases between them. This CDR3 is CASSLDRRGTGELFF. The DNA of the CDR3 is TGTGCCAGCAGCTTAGATCGAAGGGGGACCGGGGAGCTGTTTTTT.

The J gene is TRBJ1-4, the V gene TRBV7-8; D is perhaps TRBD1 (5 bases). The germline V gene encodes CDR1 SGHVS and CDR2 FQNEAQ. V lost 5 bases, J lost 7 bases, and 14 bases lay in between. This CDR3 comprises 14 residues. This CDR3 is CASSTPPQGEKLFF. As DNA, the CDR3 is TGTGCCAGCAGCACACCGCCCCAGGGTGAAAAACTGTTTTTT. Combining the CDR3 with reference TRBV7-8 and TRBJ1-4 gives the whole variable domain GAGVSQSPRYKVAKRGQDVALRCDPISGHVSLFWYQQALGQGPEFLTYFQNEAQLDKSGLPSDRFFAERPEGSVSTLKIQRTQQEDSAVYLCASSTPPQGEKLFFGSGTQLSVL.

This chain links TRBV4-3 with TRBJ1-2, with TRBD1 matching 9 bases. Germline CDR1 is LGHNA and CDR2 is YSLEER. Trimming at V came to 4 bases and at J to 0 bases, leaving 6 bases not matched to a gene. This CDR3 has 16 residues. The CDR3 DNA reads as TGCGCCAGCAGCCCAGGACAGGGGTTTGCTAACTATGGCTACACCTTC. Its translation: CASSPGQGFANYGYTF.

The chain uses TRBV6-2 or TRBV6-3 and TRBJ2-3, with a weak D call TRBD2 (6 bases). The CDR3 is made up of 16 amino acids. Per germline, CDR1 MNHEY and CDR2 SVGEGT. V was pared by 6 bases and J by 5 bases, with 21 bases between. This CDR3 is CASSTRRTGVGDTQYF. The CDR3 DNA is TGTGCCAGCAGCACTCGAAGGACGGGGGTTGGAGATACGCAGTATTTT.

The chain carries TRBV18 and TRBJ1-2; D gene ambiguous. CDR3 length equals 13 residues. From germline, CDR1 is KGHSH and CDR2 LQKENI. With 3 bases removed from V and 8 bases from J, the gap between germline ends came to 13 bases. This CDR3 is CASSPRGREGYTF. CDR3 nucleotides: TGTGCCAGCTCACCGAGAGGGAGGGAAGGCTACACCTTC. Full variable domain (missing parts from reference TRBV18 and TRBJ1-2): NAGVMQNPRHLVRRRGQEARLRCSPMKGHSHVYWYRQLPEEGLKFMVYLQKENIIDESGMPKERFSAEFPKEGPSILRIQQVVRGDSAAYFCASSPRGREGYTFGSGTRLTVV.

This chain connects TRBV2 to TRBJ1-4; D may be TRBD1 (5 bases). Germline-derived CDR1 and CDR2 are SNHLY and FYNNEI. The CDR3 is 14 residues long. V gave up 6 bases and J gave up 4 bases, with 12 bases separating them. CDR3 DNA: TGTGCCAGCAGCCCGGGACTGAATAATGAAAAACTGTTTTTT. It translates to CASSPGLNNEKLFF.

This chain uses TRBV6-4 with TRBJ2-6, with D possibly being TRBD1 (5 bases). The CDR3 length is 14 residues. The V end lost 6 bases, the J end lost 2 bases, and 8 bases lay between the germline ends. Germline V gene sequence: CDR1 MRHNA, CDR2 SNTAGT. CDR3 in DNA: TGTGCCAGCAGAGGGGATACTGGGGCCAACGTCCTGACTTTC. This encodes CASRGDTGANVLTF.

CDR3 region: CAWTVQGDEKLFF. The DNA for the CDR3 is TGTGCCTGGACCGTACAGGGGGATGAAAAACTGTTTTTT. The chain couples TRBV30 to TRBJ1-4, with 8 bases that match TRBD1. Trimming took 4 bases from V and 6 from J; bases not matched to a gene: 4. The CDR3 is made up of 13 amino acids. CDR1 and CDR2 from the germline V gene are GTSNPN and SVGIG (reference sequence). Looking up the rest from reference TRBV30 and TRBJ1-4 gives the full variable domain: SQTIHQWPATLVQPVGSPLSLECTVEGTSNPNLYWYRQAAGRGLQLLFYSVGIGQISSEVPQNLSASRPQDRQFILSSKKLLLSDSGFYLCAWTVQGDEKLFFGSGTQLSVL.

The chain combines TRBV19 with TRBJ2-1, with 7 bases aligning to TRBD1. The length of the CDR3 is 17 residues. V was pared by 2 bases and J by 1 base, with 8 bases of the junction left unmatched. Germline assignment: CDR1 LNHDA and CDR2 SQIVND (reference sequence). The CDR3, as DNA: TGTGCCAGTAGTATAAGAGGTGACAGGGTGTCCTACAATGAGCAGTTCTTC. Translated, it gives CASSIRGDRVSYNEQFF.

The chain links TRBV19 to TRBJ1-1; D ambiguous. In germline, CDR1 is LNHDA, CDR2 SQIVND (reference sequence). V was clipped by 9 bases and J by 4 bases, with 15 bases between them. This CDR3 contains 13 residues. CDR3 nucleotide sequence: TGTGCCAGCCACCGGGAGCCGGGCACTGAAGCTTTCTTT. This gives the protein CASHREPGTEAFF.

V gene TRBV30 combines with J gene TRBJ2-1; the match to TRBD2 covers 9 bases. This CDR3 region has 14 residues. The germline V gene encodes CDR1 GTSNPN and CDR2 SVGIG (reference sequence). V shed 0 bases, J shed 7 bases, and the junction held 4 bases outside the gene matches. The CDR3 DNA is TGTGCCTGGAGTGTACGGCGGGGGGGGAATGAGCAGTTCTTC. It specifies CAWSVRRGGNEQFF.

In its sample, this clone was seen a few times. The CDR3 reads CASSQGRTGGVFFSGYTF. The CDR3 DNA reads TGCGCCAGCAGCCAGGGGAGGACAGGGGGCGTTTTCTTCTCTGGCTACACCTTC. The chain recombines TRBV4-3 with TRBJ1-2; 11 bases fit TRBD1. The CDR3 runs to 18 residues. V gave up 3 bases and J gave up 7 bases; unmatched junction bases: 16. CDR1 is LGHNA and CDR2 is YSLEER in the germline V gene.

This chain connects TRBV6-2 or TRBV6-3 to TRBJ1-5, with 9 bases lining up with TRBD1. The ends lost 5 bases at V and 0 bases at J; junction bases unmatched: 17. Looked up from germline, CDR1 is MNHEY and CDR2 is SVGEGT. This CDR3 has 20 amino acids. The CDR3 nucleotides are TGTGCCAGCAGTCACCCCCCGGGACAGGGAGATTTTTATAGCAATCAGCCCCAGCATTTT. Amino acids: CASSHPPGQGDFYSNQPQHF.

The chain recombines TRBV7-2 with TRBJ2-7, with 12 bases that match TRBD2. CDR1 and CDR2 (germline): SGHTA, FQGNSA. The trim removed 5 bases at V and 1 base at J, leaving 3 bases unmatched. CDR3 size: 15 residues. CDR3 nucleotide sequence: TGTGCCAGCAGCGTACTAGCGGGGGGATCCTACGAGCAGTACGTC. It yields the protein CASSVLAGGSYEQYV.

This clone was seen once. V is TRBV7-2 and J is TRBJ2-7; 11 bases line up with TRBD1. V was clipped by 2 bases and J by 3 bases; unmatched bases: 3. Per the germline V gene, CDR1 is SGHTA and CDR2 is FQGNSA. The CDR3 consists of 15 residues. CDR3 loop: CASSLPGQGVYEQYV. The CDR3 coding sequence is TGTGCCAGCAGCTTACCGGGACAGGGGGTCTACGAGCAGTACGTC.